The clone carrying this TCR beta chain was detected many times. This entry belongs to a study of blood T cells in healthy people across ages. Study background: About one barcoded TCR beta cDNA was captured per two T cells.

The authors ran a second PCR of 7 to 11 cycles using a sample-barcoded 5' primer and a J-beta primer mix. TCRdb redid the calling of the 5' RACE reads with MiXCR, one entry per CDR3 protein. The sample contains hundreds of thousands of distinct CDR3 sequences, roughly 31% of which appear only once. In germline, CDR1 is MNHEY, CDR2 SVGAGI. Trimming cost V 4 bases and J 3 bases; bases outside gene matches: 5. The CDR3 has 15 amino acids. Sample: blood. The sequence derives from a woman aged 80 or over in good health. The chain carries TRBV6-5 and TRBJ2-7; 11 bases align to TRBD2. CDR3 nucleotides: TGTGCCAGCAGTTCGACTAGCGGGGTTTACTACGAGCAGTACTTC. It translates to CASSSTSGVYYEQYF.